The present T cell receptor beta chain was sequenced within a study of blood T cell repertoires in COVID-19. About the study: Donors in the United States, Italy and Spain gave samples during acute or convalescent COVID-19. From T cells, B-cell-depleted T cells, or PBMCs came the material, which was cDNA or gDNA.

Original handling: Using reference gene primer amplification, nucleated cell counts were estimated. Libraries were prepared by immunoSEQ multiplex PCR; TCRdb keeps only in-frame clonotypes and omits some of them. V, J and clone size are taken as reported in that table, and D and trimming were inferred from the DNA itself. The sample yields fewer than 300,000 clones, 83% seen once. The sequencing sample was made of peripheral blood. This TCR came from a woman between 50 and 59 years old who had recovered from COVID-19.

CDR3 sequence: CASSPAWRPSVGYTF. For the CDR3, the DNA is TGTGCCAGCAGCCCGGCCTGGAGGCCTTCTGTTGGCTACACCTTC. The chain is built from TRBV7-9 and TRBJ1-2; D remains ambiguous. This CDR3 has 15 residues. The V gene's germline CDR1 is SEHNR and CDR2 FQNEAQ (reference sequence). Trimming shortened V by 5 bases and J by 7 bases, and 20 bases separated the two germline ends.